The rows below give T cell receptor beta chains drawn from one sample of a study of technical replicates of blood from several donors. The data were produced by immunoSEQ multiplex PCR, yet TCRdb's version contains in-frame clones alone and is incomplete. The table records 75,000 to 90,000 clones, approximately 92% of them present only once. The sample taken for sequencing was T cells isolated from PBMCs. These receptor sequences come from a human donor in good health. CDR3s include the opening cysteine and the closing phenylalanine or tryptophan. A D gene is named only where the DNA matches it firmly. Expanded clones get a size class; other rows say once, few or many, or leave the size out.

j_call	v_call	clone_size	d_call	cdr3_aa	cdr3_nt
TRBJ2-3	TRBV5-6	medium-sized	TRBD2	CASSALAGGLGTQYF	TGTGCCAGCAGCGCACTAGCGGGGGGGCTAGGTACGCAGTATTTT
TRBJ1-3	TRBV6-1	-	-	CAVWVRSSGNTIYF	TGTGCCGTATGGGTTAGGAGCTCTGGAAACACCATATATTTT
TRBJ2-7	TRBV10-3	-	-	CAISETTGNHYEQYF	TGTGCCATCAGTGAGACGACAGGTAACCACTACGAGCAGTACTTC
TRBJ2-3	TRBV2	-	TRBD1	CASSINRGIGADTQYF	TGTGCCAGCAGTATAAACAGGGGGATCGGGGCAGATACGCAGTATTTT
TRBJ2-5	TRBV5-4	few	TRBD1	CASSLDRAETQYF	TGTGCCAGCAGCCTCGACAGGGCAGAGACCCAGTACTTC
TRBJ2-5	TRBV11-2	-	-	CASSLDGTPQETQYF	TGTGCCAGCAGCTTAGATGGGACACCCCAAGAGACCCAGTACTTC
TRBJ2-5	TRBV19	-	-	CASSHGLSRGQETQYF	TGTGCCAGTAGCCATGGACTTTCCAGAGGGCAAGAGACCCAGTACTTC
TRBJ2-7	TRBV2	-	TRBD1	CASSHGQESPLYEQYF	TGTGCCAGCAGTCACGGACAGGAATCCCCATTGTACGAGCAGTACTTC
TRBJ2-1	TRBV15	once	TRBD2	CATSRDRLAGGEQFF	TGTGCCACCAGCAGGGATCGTCTAGCGGGAGGGGAGCAGTTCTTC
TRBJ2-1	TRBV11-3	-	TRBD1	CASSPDRGNYNEQFF	TGTGCCAGCAGCCCCGACAGGGGGAATTACAATGAGCAGTTCTTC
TRBJ1-4	TRBV19	-	-	CASTLGRDREKLFF	TGTGCCAGTACCCTGGGGAGGGATCGGGAAAAACTGTTTTTT
TRBJ1-5	TRBV25-1	-	-	CASSAPGSNQPQHF	TGTGCCAGCAGTGCCCCAGGGAGCAATCAGCCCCAGCATTTT
TRBJ2-2	TRBV7-9	-	-	CASSLVGVQATGELFF	TGTGCCAGCAGCTTAGTAGGGGTGCAGGCCACCGGGGAGCTGTTTTTT
TRBJ2-5	TRBV4-2	-	-	CASSQAVVTVVSQETQYF	TGTGCCAGCAGCCAAGCGGTGGTGACAGTAGTGTCGCAAGAGACCCAGTACTTC
TRBJ1-2	TRBV13	-	TRBD1	CASSPGTVSHGYTF	TGTGCCAGCAGCCCTGGGACAGTTTCACATGGCTACACCTTC
TRBJ2-5	TRBV10-2	-	-	CASSGEEGGGLVETQYF	TGCGCCAGCAGTGGTGAGGAGGGAGGGGGGCTCGTAGAGACCCAGTACTTC